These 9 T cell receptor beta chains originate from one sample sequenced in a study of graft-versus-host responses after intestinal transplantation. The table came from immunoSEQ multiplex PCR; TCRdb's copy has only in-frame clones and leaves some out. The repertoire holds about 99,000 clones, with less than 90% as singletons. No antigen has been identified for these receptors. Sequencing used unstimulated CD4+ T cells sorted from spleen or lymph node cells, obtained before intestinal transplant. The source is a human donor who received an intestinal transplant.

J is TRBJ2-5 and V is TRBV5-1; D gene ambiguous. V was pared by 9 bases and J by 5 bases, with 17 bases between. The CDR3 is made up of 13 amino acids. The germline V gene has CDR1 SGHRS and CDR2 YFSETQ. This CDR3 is CATQEAPRETQYF. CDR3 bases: TGCGCCACCCAAGAAGCGCCCCGGGAGACCCAGTACTTC.

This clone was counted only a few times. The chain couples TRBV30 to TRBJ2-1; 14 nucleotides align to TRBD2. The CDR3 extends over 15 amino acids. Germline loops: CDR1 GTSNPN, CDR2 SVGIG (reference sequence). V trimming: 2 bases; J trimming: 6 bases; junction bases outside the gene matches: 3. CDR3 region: CAWSQGLAGANEQFF. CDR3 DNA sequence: TGTGCCTGGAGTCAGGGACTAGCGGGAGCCAATGAGCAGTTCTTC.

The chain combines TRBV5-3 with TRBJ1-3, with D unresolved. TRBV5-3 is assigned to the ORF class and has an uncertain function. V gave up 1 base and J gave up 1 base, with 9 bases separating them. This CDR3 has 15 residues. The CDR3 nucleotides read TGTGCCAGAAGCTTGCCCAGGTTATCTGGAAACACCATATATTTT. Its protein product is CARSLPRLSGNTIYF.

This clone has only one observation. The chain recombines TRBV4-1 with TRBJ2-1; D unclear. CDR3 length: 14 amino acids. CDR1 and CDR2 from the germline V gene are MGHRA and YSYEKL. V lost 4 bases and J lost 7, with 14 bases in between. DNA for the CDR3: TGCGCCAGCAGCCCCGTGAGCCTGCAAAATGAGCAGTTCTTC. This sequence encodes CASSPVSLQNEQFF.

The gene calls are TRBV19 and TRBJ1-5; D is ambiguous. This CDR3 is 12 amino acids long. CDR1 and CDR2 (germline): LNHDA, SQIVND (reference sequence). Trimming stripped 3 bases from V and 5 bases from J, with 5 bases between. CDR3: CASSILDQPQHF. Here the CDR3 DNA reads TGTGCCAGTAGTATCCTGGATCAGCCCCAGCATTTT. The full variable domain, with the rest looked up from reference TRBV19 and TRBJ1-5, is DGGITQSPKYLFRKEGQNVTLSCEQNLNHDAMYWYRQDPGQGLRLIYYSQIVNDFQKGDIAEGYSVSREKKESFPLTVTSAQKNPTAFYLCASSILDQPQHFGDGTRLSIL.

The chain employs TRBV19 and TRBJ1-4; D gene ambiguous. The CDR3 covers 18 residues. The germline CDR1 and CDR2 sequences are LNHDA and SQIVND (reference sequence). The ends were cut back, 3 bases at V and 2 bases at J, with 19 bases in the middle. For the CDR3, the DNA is TGTGCCAGTAGTATTTCCAGCCTTGGGTTCTTTACTAATGAAAAACTGTTTTTT. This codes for CASSISSLGFFTNEKLFF.

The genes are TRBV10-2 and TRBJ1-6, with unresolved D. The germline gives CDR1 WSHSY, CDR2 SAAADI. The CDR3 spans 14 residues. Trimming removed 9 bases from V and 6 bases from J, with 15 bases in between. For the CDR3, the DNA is TGCGCCAGTAAAGTGGGGAGCCTTAATTCACCCCTCCACTTT. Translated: CASKVGSLNSPLHF.

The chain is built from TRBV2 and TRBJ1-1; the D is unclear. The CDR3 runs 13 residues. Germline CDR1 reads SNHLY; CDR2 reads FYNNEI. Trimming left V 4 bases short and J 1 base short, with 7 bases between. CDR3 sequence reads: CASSVEQNTEAFF. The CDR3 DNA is TGTGCCAGCAGTGTAGAGCAGAACACTGAAGCTTTCTTT.

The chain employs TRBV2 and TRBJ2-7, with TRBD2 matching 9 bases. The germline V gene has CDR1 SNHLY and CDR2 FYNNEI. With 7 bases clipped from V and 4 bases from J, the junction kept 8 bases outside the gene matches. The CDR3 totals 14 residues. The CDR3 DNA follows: TGTGCCAGCACGGAAGTAGCGGGGGTTTACGAGCAGTACTTC. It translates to CASTEVAGVYEQYF.